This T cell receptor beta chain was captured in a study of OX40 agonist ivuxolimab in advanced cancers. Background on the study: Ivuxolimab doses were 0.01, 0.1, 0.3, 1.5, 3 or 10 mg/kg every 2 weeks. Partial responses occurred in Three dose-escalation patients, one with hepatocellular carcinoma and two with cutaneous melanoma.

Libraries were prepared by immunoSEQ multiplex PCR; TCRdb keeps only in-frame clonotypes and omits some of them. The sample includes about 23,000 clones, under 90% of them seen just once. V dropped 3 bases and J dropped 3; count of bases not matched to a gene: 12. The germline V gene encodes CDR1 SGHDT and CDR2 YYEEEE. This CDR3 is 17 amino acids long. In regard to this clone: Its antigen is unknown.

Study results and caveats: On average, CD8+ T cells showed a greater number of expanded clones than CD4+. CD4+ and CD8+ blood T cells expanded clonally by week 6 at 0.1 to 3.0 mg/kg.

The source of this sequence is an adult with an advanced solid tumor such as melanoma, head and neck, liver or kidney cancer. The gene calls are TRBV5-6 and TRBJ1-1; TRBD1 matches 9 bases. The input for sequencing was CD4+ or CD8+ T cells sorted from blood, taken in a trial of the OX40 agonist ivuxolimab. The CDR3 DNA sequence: TGTGCCAGCAGCTATTGGACAGGGGAAGCGATCGACACTGAAGCTTTCTTT. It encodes CASSYWTGEAIDTEAFF.